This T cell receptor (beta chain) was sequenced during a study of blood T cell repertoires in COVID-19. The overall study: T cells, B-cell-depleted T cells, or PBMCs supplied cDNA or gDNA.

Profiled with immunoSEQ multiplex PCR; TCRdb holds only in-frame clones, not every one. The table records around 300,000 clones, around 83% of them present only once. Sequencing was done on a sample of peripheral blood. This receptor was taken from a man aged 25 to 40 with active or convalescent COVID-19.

CDR3 amino acids: CASRGRNYEQYF. The CDR3 DNA sequence: TGTGCCTCCCGAGGGAGAAATTACGAGCAGTACTTC. The chain joins TRBV30 to TRBJ2-7; possible D gene TRBD2, 5 bases. The length of the CDR3 is 12 residues. Germline values: CDR1 GTSNPN, CDR2 SVGIG (reference sequence). Trimming removed 7 bases at V and 4 bases at J, with 14 bases between.